The present TCR beta chain was sequenced within a study of blood T cell repertoires in COVID-19 (dated by TCRdb to the early 2020s). As for the study more broadly: Samples from collaborators originated in the United States, Italy and Spain and spanned both the acute and convalescent phases of COVID-19. The material from the prospective study consisted of cDNA or gDNA derived from T cells, B-cell-depleted T cells, or PBMCs. The dataset comprised deeply sampled blood TCRbeta repertoires from subjects exposed to, actively infected with, or recovered from COVID-19. The repertoires were made available in a free public database intended to serve as a resource for research on the immune response to SARS-CoV-2. The samples were drawn from two sources: the first 160 participants of the ongoing ImmuneRACE study, and 950 to 1,500 subjects contributed by 6 global collaborators. Where available, HLA class I and class II types were taken from metadata supplied by the sample provider and were not determined by assay-based typing. The sample metadata nearly always contained a de-identified subject ID, COVID-19 status, age in years and sex. General findings and caveats noted by the study authors: How much clinical and demographic metadata was included differed by source and by participant, and the metadata was provided uncurated.

From its cysteine to its phenylalanine, the CDR3 spans 19 amino acids. Solely the CDR3 DNA is kept, with 57 bases framed from the first base. Via the germline V gene, CDR1 is KGHDR and CDR2 SFDVKD. Trimming accounts for 0 bases at V and 0 bases at J, while the number of junction bases matched to no gene is 4. TCRbeta CDR3 regions were amplified from genomic DNA using the immunoSEQ Assay, a bias-controlled multiplex PCR. The authors' pipeline ran thus. The number of nucleated cells in each sample was estimated by amplification of reference gene primers within the assay. To quantify the absolute abundance of each unique TCRbeta CDR3 rearrangement, sequence reads were collapsed and filtered. For each sample, productive Simpson clonality was calculated as the square root of Simpson's diversity index across productive rearrangements. The table was pulled from immuneACCESS by TCRdb, which kept in-frame rearrangements only. Such tables lose some clones; where checked, under half of the loss comes from unresolved V genes, and the rest has no known cause. That table is the source of V, J and clone size, and D and trimming were worked out from the DNA. The sample data list about 480,000 clones, and about 91% of these were observed just once. Together, the top ten hold over 9.5% of the sample.

At one collaborating source in Seattle, patients were enrolled during active infection and were followed longitudinally through the course of disease. The collaborating institutions used their own protocols to collect whole blood in K2EDTA tubes. Collaborator samples were shipped for TCRbeta analysis as frozen whole blood, isolated PBMCs, or DNA extracted from either sample type. Comments on this clone: The specificity of this receptor is unknown. No much larger clonotype is one base removed from it; base qualities were not supplied.

The sequence derives from a woman between 50 and 59 years old with COVID-19, enrolled during active disease. The sequence links TRBV24-1 to TRBJ2-3; TRBD2 fits 14 bases in the junction. Sequences were obtained from peripheral blood. The DNA sequence is as follows: TGTGCCACCAGTGATTTGGGGACTAGCGGGGGCCTTAGCACAGATACGCAGTATTTT. Translation gives CATSDLGTSGGLSTDTQYF.